A selection of T cell receptor beta chains follows, all from one sample in a study of T cell changes during pregnancy in multiple sclerosis. Sequencing used immunoSEQ multiplex PCR; TCRdb keeps in-frame clones, though not all of them. The table shows roughly 40,000 clones, with approximately 94% occurring only once. Sequencing used peripheral blood, obtained in the third trimester of pregnancy. The origin of the receptors is a female donor with multiple sclerosis, enrolled in a pregnancy study. Each CDR3 is given with its conserved first and last residue. Each record gives: clone size, D gene, V gene, J gene, CDR3 DNA, CDR3 protein. The D gene is left open where the match is weak. Some rows have no size entry. The others give once, few or many, or a class for an expanded clone.

>NA|NA|TRBV11-2|TRBJ1-2
TGTGCCAGCAGCCCCGGGGGGGGTAGTGGCTACACCTTC
CASSPGGGSGYTF
>NA|NA|TRBV5-1|TRBJ2-5
TGCGCCAGCAGCTTGTTCAGGGGCCAAGAGACCCAGTACTTC
CASSLFRGQETQYF
>NA|NA|TRBV5-1|TRBJ2-5
TGCGCCAGCAGCCCGGTTCGAGTAATCGGGACCCAGTACTTC
CASSPVRVIGTQYF
>NA|NA|TRBV4-3|TRBJ2-3
TGCGCCAGCAGCCAAGATGTCGCGGGGCCCACAGATACGCAGTATTTT
CASSQDVAGPTDTQYF
>NA|NA|TRBV7-3|TRBJ1-3
TGTGCCAGCAGTGACAGTCCCTCTGGAAACACCATATATTTT
CASSDSPSGNTIYF
>NA|TRBD1|TRBV29-1|TRBJ1-6
TGCAGCGTTCGCCTCCCTGGGACAGGGTTTCAGATGGATTCACCCCTCCACTTT
CSVRLPGTGFQMDSPLHF
>NA|NA|TRBV30|TRBJ1-2
TGTGCCTGGGGGAGGACTACTGGCTACACCTTC
CAWGRTTGYTF
>NA|NA|TRBV19|TRBJ2-5
TGTGCCAGTAGTATAGTAGCGGAAGAGACCCAGTACTTC
CASSIVAEETQYF
>NA|TRBD2|TRBV18|TRBJ2-1
TGTGCCAGCTCACCAAGAGGGCTAGCGGTCGGAGGGGATGAGCAGTTCTTC
CASSPRGLAVGGDEQFF
>NA|NA|TRBV28|TRBJ2-7
TGTGCCAGCAGTTTACGACACACCTACGAGCAGTACTTC
CASSLRHTYEQYF
>NA|NA|TRBV20-1|TRBJ1-1
TGCAGTGCTCCAGGGGACACTGAAGCTTTCTTT
CSAPGDTEAFF
>NA|NA|TRBV4-1|TRBJ2-2
TGCGCCAGCAGCCAAGATAGGAGGCGGCCGAACACCGGGGAGCTGTTTTTT
CASSQDRRRPNTGELFF
>NA|TRBD1|TRBV5-1|TRBJ1-5
TGCGCCAGCAGCTTCGGGACAGGGGACAATCAGCCCCAGCATTTT
CASSFGTGDNQPQHF
>NA|NA|TRBV14|TRBJ1-4
TGTGCCAGCAGCCTCGAAGGGGTGGGTGAAAAACTGTTTTTT
CASSLEGVGEKLFF
>NA|NA|TRBV5-5|TRBJ2-1
TGTGCCAGCAGCCCCTCCACTAGTTCGCGCGAGCAGTTCTTC
CASSPSTSSREQFF
>NA|NA|TRBV7-9|TRBJ1-5
TGTGCCAGCAGCTTAGCACAGAATCAGCCCCAGCATTTT
CASSLAQNQPQHF
>NA|NA|TRBV5-4|TRBJ1-3
TGTGCCAGCGGGGTAAACAGGGGAAACACCATATATTTT
CASGVNRGNTIYF
>NA|NA|TRBV27|TRBJ2-1
TGTGCCAGCAGTTTATACTTTCCACTCTACAATGAGCAGTTCTTC
CASSLYFPLYNEQFF
>NA|NA|TRBV7-6|TRBJ2-5
TGTGCCAGCAGCTCACAGTCTCGGCTTGGAGAGACCCAGTACTTC
CASSSQSRLGETQYF
>NA|TRBD1|TRBV7-2|TRBJ2-7
TGTGCCAGCAGCCCGGGGACAGGGGCCTACGAGCAGTACTTC
CASSPGTGAYEQYF
>NA|NA|TRBV28|TRBJ1-2
TGTGCCAGCAGTTTTGGTTCGGGCTATGGCTACACCTTC
CASSFGSGYGYTF
>NA|NA|TRBV5-1|TRBJ2-7
TGCGTCAGCAGCTCCAGACTAGGACTCGAGCAGTACTTC
CVSSSRLGLEQYF
>NA|TRBD2|TRBV7-3|TRBJ2-5
TGTGCCAGCAGCTTAAAGGGACTAGGGGAAGAGACCCAGTACTTC
CASSLKGLGEETQYF
>NA|TRBD1|TRBV30|TRBJ1-1
TGTGCCTGGGACCGACAGGGTGGGACGGCTGAAGCTTTCTTT
CAWDRQGGTAEAFF
>NA|TRBD2|TRBV28|TRBJ2-1
TGTGCCAGCAGTTATAGAGCGGGATACAATGAGCAGTTCTTC
CASSYRAGYNEQFF
>NA|TRBD2|TRBV5-1|TRBJ2-1
TGCGCCAGCAGCTCCCTAGCGGGGGCCGGGGGGTACAATGAGCAGTTCTTC
CASSSLAGAGGYNEQFF
>NA|TRBD2|TRBV2|TRBJ2-1
TGTGCCAGCAACAGGCTAGCGGAAGGCGGTGAGCAGTTCTTC
CASNRLAEGGEQFF
>NA|TRBD1|TRBV29-1|TRBJ1-5
TGCAGCGTCCAAACCGGGACAGGGGGTAATCAGCCCCAGCATTTT
CSVQTGTGGNQPQHF
>NA|NA|TRBV5-1|TRBJ2-2
TGCGCCAGCAGCTTGACAAGCGGGAACACCGGGGAGCTGTTTTTT
CASSLTSGNTGELFF
>NA|NA|TRBV19|TRBJ1-5
TGTGCCAGTAGTTCCAGGGTAAGCAATCAGCCCCAGCATTTT
CASSSRVSNQPQHF
>NA|NA|TRBV5-6|TRBJ2-2
TGTGCCAGCTCGCTAGGAGACAGTGCTACCGGGGAGCTGTTTTTT
CASSLGDSATGELFF
>NA|TRBD1|TRBV5-6|TRBJ1-1
TGTGCCAGCAGCATCCGGGACAGCTTCCCTTTCTTT
CASSIRDSFPFF
>NA|NA|TRBV5-4|TRBJ1-2
TGTGCCAGCAGCTTGGCCCCTGGAGTTGGCTACACCTTC
CASSLAPGVGYTF
>NA|NA|TRBV5-1|TRBJ2-3
TGCGCCAGCAGCCCTTCTAACACAGATACGCAGTATTTT
CASSPSNTDTQYF
>once|NA|TRBV7-9|TRBJ2-1
TGTGCCAGCAGCATCATTAATGAGCAGTTCTTC
CASSIINEQFF
>NA|TRBD1|TRBV28|TRBJ1-6
TGTGCCAGCAGTTTAGGGGGACAGGGAGGCTCACCCCTCCACTTT
CASSLGGQGGSPLHF
>NA|TRBD1|TRBV18|TRBJ1-5
TGTGCCAGCTCACCGAACGACAGGGGCCAGCCCCAGCATTTT
CASSPNDRGQPQHF
>NA|NA|TRBV7-3|TRBJ2-3
TGTGCCAGCAGCTTAGCCAGTACAGATACGCAGTATTTT
CASSLASTDTQYF
>NA|TRBD2|TRBV9|TRBJ2-2
TGTGCCAGCAGCGTAGATCCCGGGAGGGCCACCGGGGAGCTGTTTTTT
CASSVDPGRATGELFF
>NA|NA|TRBV6-5|TRBJ1-3
TGTGCCAGCAGTTATGACAGAAACTCTGGAAACACCATATATTTT
CASSYDRNSGNTIYF
>NA|TRBD1|TRBV5-1|TRBJ2-7
TGCGCCAGCAGCTTGGCCGACAGGGCGTCCTACGAGCAGTACTTC
CASSLADRASYEQYF
>NA|NA|TRBV25-1|TRBJ1-2
TGTGCCAGCAGTGAAGGCGGGGCTCGGGGCTATGGCTACACCTTC
CASSEGGARGYGYTF
>once|NA|TRBV6-5|TRBJ1-1
TGTGCCAGCAGTTACTCCTCAGGTGAAGCTTTCTTT
CASSYSSGEAFF
>NA|NA|TRBV19|TRBJ1-2
TGTGCCAGTAGTATAGCGGGGGGGCGAAGTATCTATGGCTACACCTTC
CASSIAGGRSIYGYTF
>NA|TRBD2|TRBV30|TRBJ2-5
TGTGCCTGGAGTATCCTAAGCGGGATCCAAGAGACCCAGTACTTC
CAWSILSGIQETQYF
>once|TRBD1|TRBV7-3|TRBJ2-1
TGTGCCAGCAGCCGAATGGGGCCAGGGGGTGGGGTTGAGCAGTTCTTC
CASSRMGPGGGVEQFF
>NA|TRBD1|TRBV5-1|TRBJ1-2
TGCGCCAGCAGCTCAGGGGGCCAAGTTAGGGGCTACACCTTC
CASSSGGQVRGYTF
>NA|NA|TRBV7-9|TRBJ2-3
TGTGCCAGCAGCTTTCAGGGGAGAGCAAAAAAAGATACGCAGTATTTT
CASSFQGRAKKDTQYF
>NA|NA|TRBV7-8|TRBJ2-7
TGTGCCAGCAGCTTAGCGGAGTCGGGGGAGCAGTACTTC
CASSLAESGEQYF
>medium-sized|TRBD2|TRBV6-4|TRBJ2-2
TGTGCCAGCAGCGACGGGAGGGAGACCGGGGAGCTGTTTTTT
CASSDGRETGELFF
>NA|NA|TRBV29-1|TRBJ1-3
TGCAGCGTGGGGAGCTCTGGAAACACCATATATTTT
CSVGSSGNTIYF
>NA|TRBD2|TRBV18|TRBJ2-5
TGTGCCAGCTCACAGGGACTAGAAGAGACCCAGTACTTC
CASSQGLEETQYF
>NA|TRBD1|TRBV19|TRBJ2-1
TGTGCCAGTAGTTCGACAGGGGGAACCGTTAATGAGCAGTTCTTC
CASSSTGGTVNEQFF
>NA|NA|TRBV4-3|TRBJ1-1
TGCGCCAGCAGCCAAGATCTAAATTACTACACTGAAGCTTTCTTT
CASSQDLNYYTEAFF